This T cell receptor beta chain emerged from a study of shared clonotypes between healthy human individuals. Study summary: The plates for each donor numbered three CD4 naive, three CD4 memory, two CD8 naive and one CD8 memory.

The authors loaded roughly 200 ng DNA, about 30,000 T cell genomes, into sorted-subset replicate PCRs. Produced via immunoSEQ multiplex PCR; TCRdb's table is partial and in-frame only. The sample records about 2.1 million clones, approximately 94% being singletons. The CDR3 runs 16 residues. Germline V lookup: CDR1 SGHTS, CDR2 YDEGEE. Trimming removed 6 bases at V and 4 bases at J, with 20 bases between. Positive CCR7 selection of CD45RO-negative cells yielded the naive CD8 cells, and terminally differentiated effector memory CD45RA+ cells were excluded. The sequence was obtained from a man aged 18 to 30 in good health. Some clones in this sample may be carry-over from other donors' samples. The sample consisted of naive CD8+ T cells from PBMCs. J is TRBJ1-5 and V is TRBV5-8, with D perhaps matching TRBD1 (6 bases). In DNA, the CDR3 is TGTGCCAGCACCTTTGGTGGGTTTAGGGGGAATCAGCCCCAGCATTTT. Protein product: CASTFGGFRGNQPQHF.